Following are 24 T cell receptor beta chains from one sample sequenced in a study of blood T cell repertoires in COVID-19. Generated by immunoSEQ multiplex PCR, the TCRdb table keeps only in-frame clones and is missing some. The sample yields about 130,000 clones, roughly nine tenths seen once. Sequencing was done on a sample of peripheral blood. The receptor set was obtained from a woman aged 70-85 years with COVID-19, enrolled during active disease.

The sample holds a few counts of this clone. V gene TRBV28 combines with J gene TRBJ2-7; TRBD1 agrees at 7 bases. Germline assignment: CDR1 MDHEN and CDR2 SYDVKM. V lost 8 bases and J lost 6; bases outside the gene matches: 16. The CDR3 has 15 amino acids. CDR3 DNA sequence: TGTGCCAGCGGGGTGACAGGGCTTGTGGCTGCCGAGCAGTACTTC. Translated: CASGVTGLVAAEQYF.

The V and J genes are TRBV6-1 and TRBJ1-3; TRBD1 is a possible D gene (6 bases). The CDR3 loop spans 15 amino acids. Trimming removed 2 bases at V and 4 bases at J, with 12 bases between. Germline CDR1 MNHNS, CDR2 SASEGT. DNA for the CDR3: TGTGCCAGCAGTGAATCTAGCAGGGGAGGAAACACCATATATTTT. Translating gives CASSESSRGGNTIYF.

The V gene is TRBV5-8, the J gene TRBJ2-7; D is possibly TRBD2 (5 bases). The CDR3 loop spans 15 amino acids. Trimming took 2 bases from V and 2 from J, leaving 14 bases between them. Germline lookup yields CDR1 SGHTS and CDR2 YDEGEE. CDR3 protein: CASSLRGLNAYEQYF. The CDR3 nucleotides read TGTGCCAGCAGCTTAAGAGGGTTAAATGCCTACGAGCAGTACTTC.

V and J are TRBV7-8 and TRBJ2-7; no reliable D call. The CDR3 length is 12 residues. V was trimmed by 5 bases and J by 0 bases, leaving 5 bases between them. In germline, CDR1 is SGHVS, CDR2 FQNEAQ. The CDR3 DNA is TGTGCCAGCAGCGTTAGCTCCTACGAGCAGTACTTC. Its translation is CASSVSSYEQYF.

CDR3 in amino acids: CASSSDTSQHSPLHF. CDR3 coding DNA: TGTGCCAGCAGCTCGGACACAAGCCAGCATTCACCCCTCCACTTT. The chain couples TRBV7-9 to TRBJ1-6; tentative D call: TRBD1 (5 bases). The CDR3 length is 15 residues. V dropped 4 bases and J dropped 8 bases, with 15 bases sitting between them. CDR1 is SEHNR, CDR2 FQNEAQ, per germline (reference sequence).

The V gene is TRBV28, the J gene TRBJ1-5; 7 bases are a match to TRBD1. With V trimmed by 7 bases and J by 7 bases, 13 bases remained unmatched. In germline, CDR1 is MDHEN, CDR2 SYDVKM. CDR3 length: 15 amino acids. CDR3 DNA: TGTGCCAGCATCCTTTCAGACAGGGTGAACCAGCCCCAGCATTTT. Protein product: CASILSDRVNQPQHF.

The chain couples TRBV4-1 to TRBJ1-5; D is unresolved. V lost 1 base, J lost 3 bases, and 10 bases lay in between. CDR1 and CDR2 (germline): MGHRA, YSYEKL. The CDR3 runs 15 residues. CDR3 loop: CASSQVLADNQPQHF. CDR3 coding DNA: TGCGCCAGCAGCCAAGTGTTGGCAGACAATCAGCCCCAGCATTTT.

This sequence joins TRBV7-9 and TRBJ2-3; D not resolved. Trimming removed 8 bases at V and 3 bases at J, with 18 bases between. This CDR3 contains 15 residues. Germline CDR1 is SEHNR and CDR2 is FQNEAQ (reference sequence). Here the CDR3 DNA reads TGTGCCAGCCAAAGGTGGGCAGACCTAACAGATACGCAGTATTTT. This gives the protein CASQRWADLTDTQYF.

The chain combines TRBV6-5 with TRBJ1-2; no definite D call. The germline V and J ends were trimmed by 5 bases and 7 bases, with 11 bases remaining between them. There are 12 residues in the CDR3. Germline V lookup: CDR1 MNHEY, CDR2 SVGAGI. The CDR3 DNA is TGTGCCAGCAGTCGAGATTCGAGTGGCTACACCTTC. Its translation: CASSRDSSGYTF.

The J gene is TRBJ1-1, the V gene TRBV7-8, with D perhaps TRBD1 (5 bases). V gave up 3 bases and J gave up 4 bases, with 9 bases separating them. Germline assignment: CDR1 SGHVS and CDR2 FQNEAQ. The CDR3 has 13 residues. CDR3 DNA: TGTGCCAGCAGCTTCCTCAGGGCCACTGAAGCTTTCTTT. Residues: CASSFLRATEAFF.

The chain has TRBV5-1 and TRBJ1-1; 10 bases map to TRBD1. The CDR3 has 15 amino acids. V lost 4 bases, J lost 2 bases, and 5 bases stayed unmatched. Germline V gene sequence: CDR1 SGHRS, CDR2 YFSETQ. The CDR3 region is CASSTGQGVNTEAFF. The CDR3 DNA reads as TGCGCCAGCAGCACCGGACAGGGGGTAAACACTGAAGCTTTCTTT. The full variable domain, in which reference TRBV5-1 and TRBJ1-1 provide the parts outside the CDR3, is KAGVTQTPRYLIKTRGQQVTLSCSPISGHRSVSWYQQTPGQGLQFLFEYFSETQRNKGNFPGRFSGRQFSNSRSEMNVSTLELGDSALYLCASSTGQGVNTEAFFGQGTRLTVV.

The chain recombines TRBV5-1 with TRBJ2-5; no clear D gene. The CDR3 consists of 11 residues. In germline, CDR1 is SGHRS, CDR2 YFSETQ. Trimming stripped 4 bases from V and 8 bases from J, with 9 bases between. CDR3 sequence: CASSHSYTQYF. The CDR3, as DNA: TGCGCCAGCAGCCATTCCTATACCCAGTACTTC.

The rearrangement links TRBV2 to TRBJ1-1; TRBD1 is a possible D gene (5 bases). The CDR3 runs 15 residues. V was trimmed by 4 bases and J by 1 base, leaving 13 bases between them. Germline V lookup: CDR1 SNHLY, CDR2 FYNNEI. CDR3 sequence reads: CASSVRQPQNTEAFF. The CDR3 nucleotides read TGTGCCAGCAGTGTAAGACAGCCCCAGAACACTGAAGCTTTCTTT.

This rearrangement joins TRBV5-1 to TRBJ1-4; TRBD1 matches 7 bases. The CDR3 is 16 residues long. Germline-derived CDR1 and CDR2 are SGHRS and YFSETQ. Trimming at V came to 4 bases and at J to 7 bases, leaving 13 bases not matched to a gene. This CDR3 is CASSPGDGTVGEKLFF. CDR3 bases: TGCGCCAGCAGCCCTGGGGATGGGACAGTGGGTGAAAAACTGTTTTTT.

The chain uses TRBV19 and TRBJ2-6; TRBD2 agrees at 7 bases. CDR3 length: 16 amino acids. The germline CDR1 and CDR2 sequences are LNHDA and SQIVND (reference sequence). V dropped 1 base and J dropped 2; count of bases not matched to a gene: 2. The CDR3 here is CASSIGGGAGANVLTF. CDR3 nucleotides: TGTGCCAGTAGTATAGGTGGGGGGGCTGGGGCCAACGTCCTGACTTTC.

V is TRBV7-3 and J is TRBJ2-2; a weak D match, TRBD1 (5 bases). The CDR3 length is 14 residues. Trimming left V 5 bases short and J 1 base short, with 8 bases between. CDR1 is SGHTA, CDR2 FQGTGA, per germline. CDR3 sequence: CASSITGNTGELFF. The DNA of the CDR3 is TGTGCCAGCAGCATTACAGGGAACACCGGGGAGCTGTTTTTT. The whole variable domain, remainder taken from reference TRBV7-3 and TRBJ2-2, is GAGVSQTPSNKVTEKGKYVELRCDPISGHTALYWYRQSLGQGPEFLIYFQGTGAADDSGLPNDRFFAVRPEGSVSTLKIQRTERGDSAVYLCASSITGNTGELFFGEGSRLTVL.

The chain employs TRBV29-1 and TRBJ2-6, with D perhaps matching TRBD1 (6 bases). The CDR3 sequence is 14 residues long. Germline lookup yields CDR1 SQVTM and CDR2 ANQGSEA. V was shortened by 4 bases and J by 0 bases, with 7 bases between the two germline ends. CDR3 coding DNA: TGCAGCGTTGGGACAGTCTCTGGGGCCAACGTCCTGACTTTC. This sequence encodes CSVGTVSGANVLTF. Supplemented by reference TRBV29-1 and TRBJ2-6, the full variable domain reads SAVISQKPSRDICQRGTSLTIQCQVDSQVTMMFWYRQQPGQSLTLIATANQGSEATYESGFVIDKFPISRPNLTFSTLTVSNMSPEDSSIYLCSVGTVSGANVLTFGAGSRLTVL.

The chain links TRBV11-3 to TRBJ2-1; TRBD1 matches 7 bases. The germline V gene encodes CDR1 SGHNT and CDR2 YENEEA. There are 15 residues in the CDR3. After removal of 5 bases from V and 5 bases from J, the junction contained 9 bases not matched to a gene. The chain's CDR3 is CASSPTGNADNEQFF. CDR3 nucleotides: TGTGCCAGCAGCCCGACAGGGAATGCGGACAATGAGCAGTTCTTC.

The V and J genes are TRBV6-5 and TRBJ2-5; TRBD2 aligns across 8 bases. The V gene end was trimmed by 11 bases and the J gene end by 1 base; junction bases not matched to a gene: 12. Germline values: CDR1 MNHEY, CDR2 SVGAGI. This CDR3 is built from 15 residues. In DNA, the CDR3 is TGTGCCGTTACGACAATAGCGGGGTTCCAAGAGACCCAGTACTTC. This encodes CAVTTIAGFQETQYF.

This clone was detected a few times. V and J are TRBV2 and TRBJ2-2; D may be TRBD1 (6 bases). Germline V gene sequence: CDR1 SNHLY, CDR2 FYNNEI. The germline V and J ends were trimmed by 11 bases and 1 base, with 11 bases remaining between them. The CDR3 covers 13 residues. The CDR3 reads CADQDRNTGELFF. As DNA, the CDR3 is TGTGCCGATCAGGACAGGAACACCGGGGAGCTGTTTTTT.

About this clone itself: This CDR3 is also generated by other DNA sequences in the sample. The chain has TRBV18 and TRBJ2-7; possibly TRBD1 for D (6 bases). The CDR3 is 13 amino acids. The V end was cut by 0 bases, the J end by 4 bases, with 7 bases between. CDR1 KGHSH and CDR2 LQKENI come from the germline V gene. CDR3 residues: CASSPPGQYEQYF. The CDR3 coding sequence is TGTGCCAGCTCACCACCGGGACAATACGAGCAGTACTTC.

V and J are TRBV29-1 and TRBJ1-4, with D maybe TRBD1 (6 bases). CDR3 size: 14 residues. Germline CDR1 and CDR2: SQVTM and ANQGSEA. The V gene lost 7 bases and the J gene lost 0 bases, with 12 bases spanning the gap. As DNA, the CDR3 is TGCAGCGGGGGAGGGACATCAACTAATGAAAAACTGTTTTTT. It codes for CSGGGTSTNEKLFF.

The chain has TRBV19 and TRBJ1-2, with no clear D. The CDR3 runs 14 residues. V was shortened by 9 bases and J by 3 bases, with 17 bases between the two germline ends. In germline, CDR1 is LNHDA, CDR2 SQIVND (reference sequence). The CDR3 spells CASSKRGGDYGYTF. The CDR3 DNA reads TGTGCCAGCTCCAAACGGGGAGGTGACTATGGCTACACCTTC.

The chain has TRBV3-1 (or the pseudogene TRBV3-2) and TRBJ2-6; D possibly corresponds to TRBD1 (6 bases). The V gene lost 2 bases and the J gene lost 2 bases, with 10 bases spanning the gap. The CDR3 sequence is 16 residues long. Germline CDR1 LGHDT, CDR2 YNNKEL (reference sequence). CDR3 sequence: CASSQFRTAGANVLTF. The CDR3 coding sequence is TGTGCCAGCAGCCAATTTCGGACAGCTGGGGCCAACGTCCTGACTTTC.